The 5 T cell receptor beta chains below come from one sample, sequenced in a study of cytomegalovirus exposure and HLA in healthy donors. PCR involved 60 Vbeta and 13 Jbeta primers. Measured with immunoSEQ multiplex PCR; TCRdb has only the in-frame clones, and not every one. Among roughly 110,000 clones listed, about 75% were seen once. The sample taken for sequencing was PBMCs. Every receptor here comes from a male donor in good health and CMV-seropositive.

The genes are TRBV18 and TRBJ1-5; 7 nucleotides line up with TRBD1. J gave up 0 bases and V 3 bases, and 2 bases lay outside the gene matches. The CDR3 is 15 residues long. CDR1 and CDR2 (germline): KGHSH, LQKENI. The CDR3 bases are TGTGCCAGCTCACCGGGACAGAGTAGCAATCAGCCCCAGCATTTT. Translated: CASSPGQSSNQPQHF.

The chain is built from TRBV9 and TRBJ2-1; TRBD2 agrees at 9 bases. Trimming took 2 bases from V and 9 from J; bases not matched to a gene: 12. This CDR3 is 16 amino acids long. Germline assignment: CDR1 SGDLS and CDR2 YYNGEE. The CDR3 DNA follows: TGTGCCAGCAGCGTGTCCGGCGGGAGGGCCACCGTTGAGCAGTTCTTC. Protein product: CASSVSGGRATVEQFF. Supplemented by reference TRBV9 and TRBJ2-1, the full variable domain reads DSGVTQTPKHLITATGQRVTLRCSPRSGDLSVYWYQQSLDQGLQFLIQYYNGEERAKGNILERFSAQQFPDLHSELNLSSLELGDSALYFCASSVSGGRATVEQFFGPGTRLTVL.

This clone was seen a single time. The chain is built from TRBV19 and TRBJ2-1, with TRBD1 identical over 7 bases. Germline V gene lookup returns CDR1 LNHDA and CDR2 SQIVND (reference sequence). V shed 5 bases, J shed 0 bases, and the junction held 7 bases outside the gene matches. This CDR3 contains 16 residues. The CDR3 loop is CASSLTGSSSYNEQFF. CDR3 sequence (DNA): TGTGCCAGTAGTCTGACAGGGTCAAGCTCCTACAATGAGCAGTTCTTC.

The J gene is TRBJ1-2, the V gene TRBV28, with D tentatively TRBD1 (5 bases). The V and J ends lost 2 bases and 8 bases respectively, with 18 bases between them. Germline loops: CDR1 MDHEN, CDR2 SYDVKM. The CDR3 runs to 15 residues. Written as DNA, the CDR3 is TGTGCCAGCAGTTTAGGTGGGGTGCAGGGCCAGGGCTACACCTTC. The encoded protein is CASSLGGVQGQGYTF.

This clone came up a few times. The chain combines TRBV7-8 with TRBJ1-1; 7 bases match TRBD1. J gave up 4 bases and V 4 bases, and 6 bases lay outside the gene matches. The CDR3 spans 14 residues. Germline V CDR1 and CDR2: SGHVS, FQNEAQ. CDR3 nucleotides: TGTGCCAGCAGCTGGAGACAGGGCGGCACTGAAGCTTTCTTT. It translates to CASSWRQGGTEAFF.